Below, 27 T cell receptor beta chains from the same sample are listed, as sequenced in a study of blood T cell repertoires in COVID-19. Some clones are missing from TCRdb's copy, which holds only in-frame ones; the method was immunoSEQ multiplex PCR. The table lists around 150,000 clones, approximately 88% of them singletons, with less than 8.5% in the top ten. Sequencing was performed on PBMCs or T cells enriched from blood (not recorded which). Every receptor here comes from a woman in her fifties or sixties who had recovered from COVID-19.

The V and J genes are TRBV9 and TRBJ2-2; D possibly corresponds to TRBD1 (5 bases). V was pared by 1 base and J by 4 bases, with 8 bases between. CDR3 length: 14 amino acids. Germline-derived CDR1 and CDR2 are SGDLS and YYNGEE. CDR3 DNA sequence: TGTGCCAGCAGCGTACAGGGTAGCACCGGGGAGCTGTTTTTT. This codes for CASSVQGSTGELFF.

The J gene is TRBJ2-2, the V gene TRBV7-3, with D uncertain. CDR1 and CDR2 (germline): SGHTA, FQGTGA. The CDR3 runs to 15 residues. V lost 2 bases, J lost 0 bases, and 7 bases lay in between. In nucleotides, the CDR3 is TGTGCCAGCAGCTTAGGCGGAACGAACACCGGGGAGCTGTTTTTT. It specifies CASSLGGTNTGELFF.

V is TRBV7-9 and J is TRBJ2-5; 8 nucleotides line up with TRBD1. Germline V CDR1 and CDR2: SEHNR, FQNEAQ (reference sequence). This CDR3 is built from 14 residues. With V trimmed by 4 bases and J by 4 bases, 5 bases remained unmatched. The CDR3, as DNA: TGTGCCAGCAGCTCGGACAGGGAAGGAGAGACCCAGTACTTC. Translating it yields CASSSDREGETQYF.

This sequence joins TRBV7-3 and TRBJ2-3; 7 nucleotides line up with TRBD1. Germline V gene sequence: CDR1 SGHTA, CDR2 FQGTGA. CDR3 length: 15 residues. Unmatched junction bases numbered 12, after V lost 6 bases and J lost 6 bases. The CDR3 DNA sequence: TGTGCCAGCAGACAACCAGGGGGTTCTGGGGATACGCAGTATTTT. Protein sequence: CASRQPGGSGDTQYF.

The V call is TRBV6-5, the J call TRBJ1-1, with 9 nucleotides matching TRBD1. The germline V gene has CDR1 MNHEY and CDR2 SVGAGI. CDR3 length equals 16 residues. V trimming: 0 bases; J trimming: 5 bases; junction bases outside the gene matches: 7. CDR3 protein: CASSYSNWDRVTEAFF. The CDR3 DNA is TGTGCCAGCAGTTACTCGAACTGGGACAGGGTTACTGAAGCTTTCTTT.

The gene calls are TRBV12-5 and TRBJ2-3; 8 nucleotides agree with TRBD1. This CDR3 is built from 14 residues. The germline gives CDR1 LGHNT, CDR2 FRNRAP. V trimming: 7 bases; J trimming: 4 bases; junction bases outside the gene matches: 7. CDR3 DNA sequence: TGTGCTAGTGCCATGGACAGGGTGGCAGATACGCAGTATTTT. This sequence encodes CASAMDRVADTQYF.

The chain recombines TRBV7-2 with TRBJ2-7, with 8 bases matching TRBD1. The CDR3 contains 15 residues. The J segment lost 0 bases and the V segment lost 2 bases, leaving 3 bases of the junction unmatched. In germline, CDR1 is SGHTA, CDR2 FQGNSA. The CDR3 DNA is TGTGCCAGCAGCTTAAATACAGGGGGCTCCTACGAGCAGTACTTC. Translated, it gives CASSLNTGGSYEQYF.

V usage is TRBV7-9 and J usage is TRBJ2-2, with 10 bases aligning to TRBD2. CDR3 length: 15 residues. The junction had 5 bases not matched to a gene; V was cut back by 5 bases and J by 5 bases. Germline CDR1 is SEHNR and CDR2 is FQNEAQ (reference sequence). The CDR3 is CASSAGLARTGELFF. CDR3 coding DNA: TGTGCCAGCAGCGCGGGACTAGCGAGGACCGGGGAGCTGTTTTTT.

The chain couples TRBV7-7 to TRBJ2-2; 7 bases align to TRBD1. The germline V gene has CDR1 SSHAT and CDR2 FNYEAQ (reference sequence). The V gene end was trimmed by 1 base and the J gene end by 7 bases; junction bases not matched to a gene: 3. The CDR3 consists of 14 residues. The CDR3 here is CASSLVGGGGELFF. CDR3 coding DNA: TGTGCCAGCAGCTTAGTAGGGGGCGGCGGGGAGCTGTTTTTT.

This clone was seen once. The J gene is TRBJ2-1, the V gene TRBV5-8, with 8 bases matching TRBD1. Unmatched junction bases numbered 10, after V lost 7 bases and J lost 4 bases. The CDR3 runs 15 residues. CDR1 and CDR2 (germline): SGHTS, YDEGEE. The DNA for the CDR3 is TGTGCCAGCCCCTGGGGTGGACAGGGATACAATGAGCAGTTCTTC. This encodes CASPWGGQGYNEQFF.

This chain uses TRBV5-6 with TRBJ1-1; TRBD1 agrees at 7 bases. The V and J ends lost 4 bases and 4 bases, in that order; junction bases with no gene match: 10. Germline CDR1 reads SGHDT; CDR2 reads YYEEEE. The CDR3 has 15 residues. The CDR3 is CASSHKTGTATEAFF. In nucleotides, the CDR3 is TGTGCCAGCAGCCACAAGACAGGGACGGCCACTGAAGCTTTCTTT.

The CDR3 nucleotides are TGTGCCACCCGGGGGGGCCTTTCAGATACGCAGTATTTT. Translating gives CATRGGLSDTQYF. V is TRBV18 and J is TRBJ2-3, with 8 positions matching TRBD2. Germline assignment: CDR1 KGHSH and CDR2 LQKENI. CDR3 size: 13 residues. The trim removed 10 bases at V and 4 bases at J, leaving 7 bases unmatched.

The chain is built from TRBV7-2 and TRBJ1-2; 8 bases agree with TRBD1. This CDR3 region has 17 residues. Per the germline V gene, CDR1 is SGHTA and CDR2 is FQGNSA. Germline trimming cut 5 bases from V and 0 bases from J; bases unmatched to any gene: 11. CDR3 loop: CASSDRTGPLSNYGYTF. For the CDR3, the DNA is TGTGCCAGCAGCGACCGGACAGGGCCACTTTCTAACTATGGCTACACCTTC.

The rearrangement links TRBV2 to TRBJ2-1; D is unresolved. CDR3 length: 13 residues. CDR1 and CDR2 from the germline V gene are SNHLY and FYNNEI. The germline V and J ends were trimmed by 7 bases and 1 base, with 8 bases remaining between them. CDR3 region: CASTPLSYNEQFF. Here the CDR3 DNA reads TGTGCCAGCACCCCCCTGTCCTACAATGAGCAGTTCTTC. The whole variable domain, filled in from reference TRBV2 and TRBJ2-1, reads EPEVTQTPSHQVTQMGQEVILRCVPISNHLYFYWYRQILGQKVEFLVSFYNNEISEKSEIFDDQFSVERPDGSNFTLKIRSTKLEDSAMYFCASTPLSYNEQFFGPGTRLTVL.

V and J are TRBV2 and TRBJ1-6, with D uncertain. The V and J ends lost 6 bases and 7 bases respectively, with 10 bases between them. Per the germline V gene, CDR1 is SNHLY and CDR2 is FYNNEI. CDR3 size: 13 residues. The CDR3 nucleotides read TGTGCCAGCAGCGCGTTCCCCAATTCACCCCTCCACTTT. Amino acids: CASSAFPNSPLHF.

The chain combines TRBV7-3 with TRBJ2-7, with 7 bases identical to TRBD2. Germline CDR1 and CDR2: SGHTA and FQGTGA. The CDR3 has 15 amino acids. Trimming took 2 bases from V and 2 from J; bases not matched to a gene: 6. CDR3 coding DNA: TGTGCCAGCAGCTTAGCGGCGGGGGAGGCCTACGAGCAGTACTTC. Translation: CASSLAAGEAYEQYF.

This chain uses TRBV9 with TRBJ1-5; no reliable D call. This CDR3 is built from 12 residues. Looked up from germline, CDR1 is SGDLS and CDR2 is YYNGEE. V gave up 6 bases and J gave up 7 bases, with 11 bases separating them. The CDR3 nucleotides are TGTGCCAGCACCCCCCCTAGGCAGCCCCAGCATTTT. This encodes CASTPPRQPQHF.

V usage is TRBV19 and J usage is TRBJ1-1; 10 nucleotides align to TRBD1. The CDR3 contains 13 residues. Looked up from germline, CDR1 is LNHDA and CDR2 is SQIVND (reference sequence). The V and J ends lost 5 bases and 10 bases, in that order; junction bases with no gene match: 7. The CDR3 DNA follows: TGTGCCAGTAGTTTACCGGGACAGGGGCGAGCTTTCTTT. Translation gives CASSLPGQGRAFF.

The chain recombines TRBV6-4 with TRBJ2-3; perhaps TRBD1 as D (6 bases). Trimming took 0 bases from V and 4 from J, leaving 11 bases between them. The CDR3 runs 15 residues. CDR1 is MRHNA and CDR2 is SNTAGT in the germline V gene. The DNA of the CDR3 is TGTGCCAGCAGTGACTCGTGGGGGCCATCAGATACGCAGTATTTT. Translated: CASSDSWGPSDTQYF.

This clone was counted once. The chain is built from TRBV20-1 and TRBJ2-2; 8 nucleotides line up with TRBD1. Unmatched junction bases numbered 9, after V lost 3 bases and J lost 6 bases. The CDR3 extends over 15 amino acids. Germline V lookup: CDR1 DFQATT, CDR2 SNEGSKA (reference sequence). This CDR3 is CSASKGATGAGELFF. The DNA for the CDR3 is TGCAGTGCTAGTAAGGGGGCGACAGGGGCCGGGGAGCTGTTTTTT.

The chain has TRBV6-5 and TRBJ1-1; D gene uncertain. CDR3 size: 14 residues. The V end was cut by 6 bases, the J end by 4 bases, with 15 bases between. From germline, CDR1 is MNHEY and CDR2 SVGAGI. CDR3 DNA sequence: TGTGCCAGCAGCTCTAGCTCCGGTGTCACTGAAGCTTTCTTT. Translated, it gives CASSSSSGVTEAFF.

CDR3 sequence: CASSRPGNQPQHF. The CDR3 DNA reads as TGTGCCAGCAGCCGTCCGGGCAATCAGCCCCAGCATTTT. This sequence joins TRBV7-2 and TRBJ1-5, with D uncertain. Trimming shortened V by 5 bases and J by 2 bases, and 7 bases separated the two germline ends. CDR1 and CDR2 (germline): SGHTA, FQGNSA. This CDR3 is 13 amino acids long. Supplemented by reference TRBV7-2 and TRBJ1-5, the full variable domain reads GAGVSQSPSNKVTEKGKDVELRCDPISGHTALYWYRQSLGQGLEFLIYFQGNSAPDKSGLPSDRFSAERTGGSVSTLTIQRTQQEDSAVYLCASSRPGNQPQHFGDGTRLSIL.

With regard to this clone: The sample contains more than one DNA sequence encoding this CDR3. This chain uses TRBV19 with TRBJ1-3, with unresolved D. V lost 4 bases and J lost 0, with 7 bases in between. CDR1 and CDR2 from the germline V gene are LNHDA and SQIVND (reference sequence). CDR3 length equals 14 residues. In DNA form, the CDR3 reads TGTGCCAGTAGTACAGGTTACTCTGGAAACACCATATATTTT. Its protein is CASSTGYSGNTIYF.

A word on this clone: In the same sample, other DNA sequences code for this CDR3. V and J are TRBV19 and TRBJ2-5; D remains ambiguous. With 1 base removed from V and 1 base from J, the gap between germline ends came to 4 bases. The CDR3 is made up of 13 amino acids. Germline lookup yields CDR1 LNHDA and CDR2 SQIVND (reference sequence). The CDR3, as DNA: TGTGCCAGTAGTATAGGAGTCCAAGAGACCCAGTACTTC. Amino acids: CASSIGVQETQYF.

The rearrangement joins TRBV6-5 to TRBJ1-3; D is unclear. The CDR3 length is 16 residues. Trimming removed 0 bases at V and 1 base at J, with 10 bases between. Germline V CDR1 and CDR2: MNHEY, SVGAGI. CDR3 nucleotide sequence: TGTGCCAGCAGTTACTCGCGGAGAATGTCTGGAAACACCATATATTTT. Translated, it gives CASSYSRRMSGNTIYF.

The rearrangement joins TRBV5-1 to TRBJ2-2; the match to TRBD2 covers 7 bases. V dropped 7 bases and J dropped 1; count of bases not matched to a gene: 4. CDR1 and CDR2 from the germline V gene are SGHRS and YFSETQ. The CDR3 sequence is 14 residues long. The CDR3 nucleotides are TGCGCCAGCCGGCGCGGGGGGAACACCGGGGAGCTGTTTTTT. Its protein product is CASRRGGNTGELFF.

The V gene is TRBV19, the J gene TRBJ1-2, with a tentative D call TRBD1 (6 bases). Per the germline V gene, CDR1 is LNHDA and CDR2 is SQIVND (reference sequence). The CDR3 length is 16 residues. V was clipped by 1 base and J by 1 base, with 13 bases between them. The CDR3 sequence: CASSIGYRVDNYGYTF. In DNA form, the CDR3 reads TGTGCCAGTAGTATAGGATACAGGGTCGATAACTATGGCTACACCTTC.